This is a list of T cell receptor beta chains from one sample in a study of beta chain features in type 1 diabetes. Measured with immunoSEQ multiplex PCR; TCRdb has only the in-frame clones, and not every one. The sample holds a few hundred thousand clones, around 12% seen once. Sample: naive CD4+ T cells from blood. These receptors all come from a woman younger than 35 with type 1 diabetes. Both conserved end residues are part of each CDR3. A D gene is named only where the DNA matches it firmly. Clone size is given for some rows only: seen once, a few or many times, or a class if the clone is expanded.

>TRBV5-5|TRBJ2-7|NA|few
TGTGCCAGCAGCTGGGGCTATACACAGCGCTACGAGCAGTACTTC
CASSWGYTQRYEQYF
>TRBV6-5|TRBJ1-1|NA|few
TGTGCCAGCAGTCCCCGGAGGGACACTGAAGCTTTCTTT
CASSPRRDTEAFF
>TRBV5-6|TRBJ2-7|TRBD1|NA
TGTGCCAGCAGCCAAATACCGGGACAGGGGTTGAACGAGCAGTACTTC
CASSQIPGQGLNEQYF
>TRBV25-1|TRBJ2-5|TRBD1|NA
TGTGCCAGCAGCAGGGGGCGGGAGACCCAGTACTTC
CASSRGRETQYF
>TRBV7-2|TRBJ2-1|TRBD2|few
TGTGCCAGCAGCGCACGACTAGCGGGGGTGTTTTTGCCGTTCTTC
CASSARLAGVFLPFF
>TRBV7-9|TRBJ1-4|TRBD1|few
TGTGCCAGCAGCCCGGACAGGAGCAGGAATGAAAAACTGTTTTTT
CASSPDRSRNEKLFF
>TRBV5-1|TRBJ2-1|TRBD2|NA
TGCGCCAGCAGCTCCGGACTAGGCCCCAATGAGCAGTTCTTC
CASSSGLGPNEQFF
>TRBV7-2|TRBJ1-3|TRBD1|NA
TGTGCCAGCAGCAAAGACAGGGGGGACACCATATATTTT
CASSKDRGDTIYF
>TRBV2|TRBJ1-5|NA|NA
TGTGCCAGCCAAGCGAGGCAGCCCCAGCATTTT
CASQARQPQHF
>TRBV9|TRBJ2-3|NA|NA
TGTGCCAGCAGCGTAGTAAGACACCCAGGGGGCACAGATACGCAGTATTTT
CASSVVRHPGGTDTQYF
>TRBV7-9|TRBJ1-2|TRBD1|few
TGTGCCAGCAGCCCAAGCGGACAGGGAAGAGGTGGCTACACCTTC
CASSPSGQGRGGYTF
>TRBV30|TRBJ1-1|NA|NA
TGTGCCACGCAGAGGGGGACTGAAGCTTTCTTT
CATQRGTEAFF
>TRBV13|TRBJ2-1|TRBD1|NA
TGTGCCAGCAGCTCTCGCCTAGGGACAGGGTACAATGAGCAGTTCTTC
CASSSRLGTGYNEQFF
>TRBV2|TRBJ2-2|TRBD2|NA
TGTGCCAGCAGGCAACTAGCGGGAGTTTCCGGGGAGCTGTTTTTT
CASRQLAGVSGELFF
>TRBV5-1|TRBJ2-5|NA|NA
TGCGCCAGCAGCTCCTACAGGGCCCCCCAAGAGACCCAGTACTTC
CASSSYRAPQETQYF
>TRBV7-2|TRBJ2-5|NA|NA
TGTGCCAGCAGCCCAGGGGCGGCCGAAGGGACCCAGTACTTC
CASSPGAAEGTQYF
>TRBV9|TRBJ1-3|NA|NA
TGTGCCAGCAGCGTAGATCGCGGCAGGAGGACTGGAAACACCATATATTTT
CASSVDRGRRTGNTIYF
>TRBV9|TRBJ2-1|NA|NA
TGTGCCAGCAGCGTAGCCCGAGGGTTATACAATGAGCAGTTCTTC
CASSVARGLYNEQFF
>TRBV6-1|TRBJ2-7|NA|NA
TGTGCCAGCAGTGACGACAGAGCCTACGAGCAGTACTTC
CASSDDRAYEQYF
>TRBV4-3|TRBJ2-1|TRBD2|NA
TGCGCCAGCAGCCAAGTTTTAGCGGGAGTCTTTGAGCAGTTCTTC
CASSQVLAGVFEQFF
>TRBV7-9|TRBJ2-7|NA|few
TGTGCCAGCAGCCTATCCGGGACGATTGGGGGGTTGGAGCAGTACTTC
CASSLSGTIGGLEQYF
>TRBV7-2|TRBJ2-5|TRBD2|NA
TGTGCCAGCAGCCCCGACTCTAGCGGGGGGGCCAATCAAGAGACCCAGTACTTC
CASSPDSSGGANQETQYF
>TRBV5-1|TRBJ1-4|NA|NA
TGCGCCAGCAGCTTGCAAGGACAGCCTTCTAATGAAAAACTGTTTTTT
CASSLQGQPSNEKLFF